The rows below give T cell receptor beta chains drawn from one sample of a study of blood T cells in healthy people across ages. TCRdb re-called the 5' RACE reads through MiXCR, storing one row per CDR3 protein. Counted here are 540,000 or so distinct CDR3 sequences, under 30% occurring once; the ten biggest clones make up under 9%. The same data also went into a second study, on T cells of mothers and their children.

Sequencing used blood. These receptors all come from a boy younger than 18 in good health. The CDR3 runs from the conserved cysteine through the conserved F or W.

V | CDR3
TRBV18 | CVTGISTMNTEAFF
TRBV30 | CAWRTNSPLHF
TRBV7-3 | CASSSTAGAEAFF
TRBV9 | CASSVAPGVHEQFF
TRBV20-1 | CSARDSGGRRNTIYF
TRBV7-2 | CASSLQFNTEAFF
TRBV20-1 | CSARSLTGTSNQPQHF
TRBV7-2 | CASSTRLGDQFF
TRBV28 | CASSQGWNNEKLFF
TRBV19 | CASGQGWGNTIYF
TRBV5-6 | CASSHPSGTSGGSSYEQYF
TRBV6-5 | CASSQTSGANVLTF
TRBV6-5 | CASTGTGATYEQYF
TRBV5-6 | CASSSNAGNYGYTF
TRBV4-3 | CASSQDLNGDGYTF